This is a list of T cell receptor beta chains from one sample in a study of blood T cells in healthy people across ages. TCRdb fed the 5' RACE reads into MiXCR, producing one record per CDR3 protein. The sample has about 1.8 million distinct CDR3 sequences; around half are singletons. Sequencing used blood. The receptors here all came from a woman in her thirties or forties in good health. Each CDR3 is given with its conserved first and last residue. The D gene is left open where the match is weak. The size of a clone is reported for some rows only, either as once, few or many, or as a class for expanded clones.

clone_size	j_call	v_call	d_call	cdr3_nt	cdr3_aa
few	TRBJ2-3	TRBV27	TRBD2	TGTGCCAGCAGTTTATCGGCGGGAGAGGGCACAGATACGCAGTATTTT	CASSLSAGEGTDTQYF
.	TRBJ2-3	TRBV29-1	.	TGCAGCGCCGGGAGAACCACAGATACGCAGTATTTT	CSAGRTTDTQYF
.	TRBJ2-1	TRBV7-2	TRBD1	TGTGCCAGCAGCTCAGCCAGGGGGAACTACAATGAGCAGTTCTTC	CASSSARGNYNEQFF
.	TRBJ2-3	TRBV4-1	.	TGCGCCAGCAGCCAGAGGGGGGCGGCGACCACAGATACGCAGTATTTT	CASSQRGAATTDTQYF
few	TRBJ2-7	TRBV29-1	.	TGCAGCGTTGGTTGGGTCCACGAGCAGTACTTC	CSVGWVHEQYF
.	TRBJ1-2	TRBV12-3/TRBV12-4	TRBD1	TGTGCCAGCAGTTTAAGGGACAGCTCCAGGGATGGCTACACCTTC	CASSLRDSSRDGYTF
.	TRBJ2-1	TRBV7-6	.	TGTGCCAGCAGCTTAGAGGGAAGCGATGAGCAGTTCTTC	CASSLEGSDEQFF
.	TRBJ2-1	TRBV6-5	TRBD1	TGTGCCAGCAGTTACACGCGACAGGGGGCGCATGGAGAGCAGTTCTTC	CASSYTRQGAHGEQFF
once	TRBJ1-6	TRBV20-1	.	TGCAGTGCTGAGGCCGGGATCTATAATTCACCCCTCCACTTT	CSAEAGIYNSPLHF
many	TRBJ2-7	TRBV12-3/TRBV12-4	.	TGTGCCAGCAGTTTACCCCCCAACAGGCACGAGCAGTACTTC	CASSLPPNRHEQYF
.	TRBJ2-5	TRBV24-1	TRBD2	TGTGCCACCAGTGACCCCCGGGGGACTAGCAGAGAGACCCAGTACTTC	CATSDPRGTSRETQYF
once	TRBJ2-5	TRBV2	TRBD2	TGTGCCAGCAGGCAGACTAGCGGGGGTGGAGAGACCCAGTACTTC	CASRQTSGGGETQYF
.	TRBJ2-3	TRBV27	.	TGTGCCAGCAGTTTTGGACTCCCCCAGGCCATCACAGATACGCAGTATTTT	CASSFGLPQAITDTQYF
.	TRBJ2-7	TRBV5-1	.	TGCGCCAGCAGTTCGGGAGATGGCTACGAGCAGTACTTC	CASSSGDGYEQYF
.	TRBJ2-6	TRBV20-1	.	TGCAGTGCTAAGGGGGGCTCTGGGGCCAACGTCCTGACTTTC	CSAKGGSGANVLTF
once	TRBJ1-5	TRBV6-5	.	TGTGCCAGCAGGAAAATCTCCGGGACACCTCAGCCCCAGCATTTT	CASRKISGTPQPQHF
once	TRBJ2-1	TRBV5-1	.	TGCGCCAGCACCGCCACCGGGACCGATGAGCAGTTCTTC	CASTATGTDEQFF
.	TRBJ2-4	TRBV5-7	.	TGCTGTCTTATCCGAGGGCCCAAAAACATTCAGTACTTC	CCLIRGPKNIQYF
few	TRBJ2-7	TRBV7-9	.	TGTGCCAGCAGCTTAGCTAGGGTAGGAGAGCAGTACTTC	CASSLARVGEQYF
.	TRBJ1-2	TRBV15	.	TGTGCCACCAGCAGAGGACCCGTCAGCTATGACTACACCTTC	CATSRGPVSYDYTF
.	TRBJ2-7	TRBV28	.	TGTGCCAGCAGTTCCTGGGGACGCAACCATTACGAGCAGTACTTC	CASSSWGRNHYEQYF
few	TRBJ1-6	TRBV20-1	.	TGCAGTGCCGAGGACCCCTCCTATAATTCACCCCTCCACTTT	CSAEDPSYNSPLHF
few	TRBJ2-3	TRBV7-2	TRBD1	TGTGCCAGCAGATATACAGGGGGGTCCACAGATACGCAGTATTTT	CASRYTGGSTDTQYF
once	TRBJ2-3	TRBV5-5	TRBD2	TGCGCCAGCAGCTTGCCGGGGACTAGCGGGGGGAGCACAGATACGCAGTATTTT	CASSLPGTSGGSTDTQYF
few	TRBJ2-1	TRBV7-3	TRBD2	TGTGCCAGCAGCCTACGGACTAGCGGGTCTAGTGAGCAGTTCTTC	CASSLRTSGSSEQFF
.	TRBJ2-3	TRBV3-1	.	TGTGCCAGCAGCCGCCGCCCCCGAGCTAGCACAGATACGCAGTATTTT	CASSRRPRASTDTQYF
few	TRBJ2-3	TRBV2	TRBD2	TGTGCCAGCACAAAGGACGCGGGACTAAACACAGATACGCAGTATTTT	CASTKDAGLNTDTQYF
.	TRBJ2-4	TRBV20-1	.	TGCAGTGCTAGAGATGAGGGAACCAAAAACATTCAGTACTTC	CSARDEGTKNIQYF
.	TRBJ2-3	TRBV13	.	TGTGCCAGCAGCTTAGGCCTAAGGAAAGATACGCAGTATTTT	CASSLGLRKDTQYF
.	TRBJ2-1	TRBV7-7	TRBD2	TGTGCTAGCAGCTGTGTCGGGGGGAGCGAGCAGTTCTTC	CASSCVGGSEQFF
.	TRBJ1-4	TRBV28	TRBD1	TGTGCCAGCACCAAGCGCCGGGACAGGGGGCCCACTAATGAAAAACTGTTTTTT	CASTKRRDRGPTNEKLFF
.	TRBJ2-7	TRBV20-1	TRBD1	TGCAGTGCGGTTCGGCGACAGGGGGCCTACGAGCAGTACTTC	CSAVRRQGAYEQYF
.	TRBJ2-1	TRBV27	TRBD2	TGTGCCAGCAGTTTATTGGTTAGCGGGGACTTCTACAATGAGCAGTTCTTC	CASSLLVSGDFYNEQFF
.	TRBJ2-7	TRBV28	.	TGTGCCAGCACCTCCCGAGGACTCGCCCCCTACGAGCAGTACTTC	CASTSRGLAPYEQYF
.	TRBJ2-1	TRBV5-6	TRBD1	TGTGCCAGCAGCTTGCTCCGACAGGGGGTTAAGCAGTTCTTC	CASSLLRQGVKQFF
many	TRBJ2-7	TRBV4-3	TRBD1	TGCGCCAGCAGCCAAGATAACAGGGGTCAACCCCCCTACGAGCAGTACTTC	CASSQDNRGQPPYEQYF
.	TRBJ1-2	TRBV4-3	.	TGCGCCAGCAGCCACAGACAGACGGCCGGCTACACCTTC	CASSHRQTAGYTF